The TCR beta chain described here comes from a study of Graves' ophthalmopathy and Graves' hyperthyroidism. Active ophthalmopathy (CAS at least 3, NOSPECS at least 4), lasting under 3 months. Per germline, CDR1 SGHAT and CDR2 FQDESV (reference sequence). Unmatched junction bases numbered 7, after V lost 5 bases and J lost 7 bases. CDR3 length: 14 amino acids. This clonotype was observed at least ten times. Investigators amplified TCR beta CDR3 regions from RNA transcripts. The authors performed first-round RT-PCR with HTBI primers and then a second-round multiplex PCR. TCRdb reprocessed the multiplex PCR reads with MiXCR, giving one entry per CDR3 protein. The sample holds around 400,000 distinct CDR3 sequences, about 17% seen once.

The chain joins TRBV11-1 to TRBJ1-1, with 10 bases matching TRBD1. The sequencing input was peripheral blood. The TCR sequence derives from a woman aged 18-30 years with Graves' ophthalmopathy. CDR3 protein: CASSQGQGGLEAFF. CDR3 nucleotides: TGTGCCAGCAGCCAAGGACAGGGGGGGCTTGAAGCTTTCTTT.